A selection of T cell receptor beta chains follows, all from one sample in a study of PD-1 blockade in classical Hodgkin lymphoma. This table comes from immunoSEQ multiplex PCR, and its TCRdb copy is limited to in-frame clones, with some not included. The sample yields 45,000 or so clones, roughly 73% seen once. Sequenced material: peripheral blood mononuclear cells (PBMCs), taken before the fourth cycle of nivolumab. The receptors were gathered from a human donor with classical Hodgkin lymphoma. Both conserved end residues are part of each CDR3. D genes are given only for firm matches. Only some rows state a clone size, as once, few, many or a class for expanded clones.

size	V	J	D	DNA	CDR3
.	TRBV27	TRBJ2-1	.	TGTGCCAGCAGTTTAAAAGGTATAGGTTGGGGTGAGCAGTTCTTC	CASSLKGIGWGEQFF
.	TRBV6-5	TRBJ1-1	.	TGTGCCAGCAGTATTCCGTGGGAGAACACTGAAGCTTTCTTT	CASSIPWENTEAFF
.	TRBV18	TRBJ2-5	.	TGTGCCAGCTCCACCGGGGCAGAGACCCAGTACTTC	CASSTGAETQYF
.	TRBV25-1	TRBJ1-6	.	TGTGCCAGCAGTGGGGATAATTCACCCCTCCACTTT	CASSGDNSPLHF
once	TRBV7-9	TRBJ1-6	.	TGTGCCAGCAGTAAGAGTCTGGCCCTCCACTTT	CASSKSLALHF
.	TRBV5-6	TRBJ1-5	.	TGTGCCAGCAGCTTGGCCGGAGGCGGGCAGCCCCAGCATTTT	CASSLAGGGQPQHF
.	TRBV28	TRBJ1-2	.	TGTGCCAGCCTACAAGGCTATGGCTACACCTTC	CASLQGYGYTF
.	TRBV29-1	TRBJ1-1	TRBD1	TGCAGCGGTACTCGACAGGGGACTGAAGCTTTCTTT	CSGTRQGTEAFF
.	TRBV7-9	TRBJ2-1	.	TGTGCCAGCATCAAAACAGGGCCCTACAATGAGCAGTTCTTC	CASIKTGPYNEQFF
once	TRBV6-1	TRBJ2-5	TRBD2	TGTGCCAGCAGTAATAGCGGGGGGCCTGGAGAGACCCAGTACTTC	CASSNSGGPGETQYF
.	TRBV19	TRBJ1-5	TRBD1	TGTGCCAGCGCAGGGGGTCGGGATCAGCCCCAGCATTTT	CASAGGRDQPQHF
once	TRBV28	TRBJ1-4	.	TGTGCCAGCAGTTATCGGACAGAAAAACTGTTTTTT	CASSYRTEKLFF
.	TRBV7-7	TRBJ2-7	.	TGTGCCAGCAGCTTATTCTGTGGGGAGGATCGGGAACCCTCCTACGAGCAGTACTTC	CASSLFCGEDREPSYEQYF
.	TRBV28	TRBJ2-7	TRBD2	TGTGCCAGCAGTTTATTTGGGGGCGGGGGGGCCCGCGAGCAGTACTTC	CASSLFGGGGAREQYF
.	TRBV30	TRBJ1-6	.	TGTGCCTGGAATCGGGGGTATAATTCACCCCTCCACTTT	CAWNRGYNSPLHF
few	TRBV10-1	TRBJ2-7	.	TGCGCCAGCAGGCTCTGGGGCAACGAGCAGTACTTC	CASRLWGNEQYF
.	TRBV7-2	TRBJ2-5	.	TGTGCCAGCAGCCGCCAGGGGGGACAAGAGACCCAGTACTTC	CASSRQGGQETQYF
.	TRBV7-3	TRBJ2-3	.	TGTGCCAGCAGCTTAAGTCTGGAGACAGGTAGGCAACAAGATACGCAGTATTTT	CASSLSLETGRQQDTQYF
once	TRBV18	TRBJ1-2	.	TGTGCCAGCTCACCACCACATAAACCTTCAGGGGTGGAGGGCTACACCTTC	CASSPPHKPSGVEGYTF
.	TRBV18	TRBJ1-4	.	TGTGCCAGCTCACTTCAGGAGTATAATGAAAAACTGTTTTTT	CASSLQEYNEKLFF
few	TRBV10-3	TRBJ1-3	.	TGTGCCATCAGTGAGCGTTCGGGGGAGAACACCATATATTTT	CAISERSGENTIYF
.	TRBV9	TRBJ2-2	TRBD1	TGTGCCAGCAGCGTAAATCCAACGACCTTTCACAACAGGGGCCACGGGGAGCTGTTTTTT	CASSVNPTTFHNRGHGELFF
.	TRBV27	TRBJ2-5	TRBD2	TGTGCCAGCAGTTTAGGGACTAGCGACCCAGAGACCCAGTACTTC	CASSLGTSDPETQYF
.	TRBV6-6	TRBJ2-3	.	TGTGCCAGCAGTTACTCGACGGCCCTAGATACGCAGTATTTT	CASSYSTALDTQYF
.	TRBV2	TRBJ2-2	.	TGTGCCAGCAATGTCAGAAGCCCCGGGGAGCTGTTTTTT	CASNVRSPGELFF
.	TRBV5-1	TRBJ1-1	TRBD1	TGCGCCAGCAGCTACCGGACAGGGGGGACTGAAGCTTTCTTT	CASSYRTGGTEAFF
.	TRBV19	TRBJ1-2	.	TGTGCCAGTAGTGCCATTTGGGGAAGAGACTATGGCTACACCTTC	CASSAIWGRDYGYTF
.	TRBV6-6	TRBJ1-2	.	TGTGCCAGCATGCGATCCCCGGCGGACCCCTATGGCTACACCTTC	CASMRSPADPYGYTF
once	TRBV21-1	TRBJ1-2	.	TGTGCCAGCAGCAAAGAGGAATCAGCGCCAGGGGGCTCTAACTATGGCTACACCTTC	CASSKEESAPGGSNYGYTF
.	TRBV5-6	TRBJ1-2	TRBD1	TGTGCCAGCAGAACGGGGACAGAGTATGGCTACACCTTC	CASRTGTEYGYTF
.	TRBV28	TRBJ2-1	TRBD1	TGTGCCAGCAGTTCATCAGGGGGCTCCTACAATGAGCAGTTCTTC	CASSSSGGSYNEQFF
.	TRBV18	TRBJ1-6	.	TGTGCCAGCTCACCCAGTAAAAATTCACCCCTCCACTTT	CASSPSKNSPLHF
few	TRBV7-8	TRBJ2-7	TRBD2	TGTGCCAGCAGCTCCCGACTAGCGGTCATCTACGAGCAGTACTTC	CASSSRLAVIYEQYF
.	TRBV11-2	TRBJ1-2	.	TGTGCCAGCAGCTTAGTTGGGGATAATTCCTATGGCTACACCTTC	CASSLVGDNSYGYTF
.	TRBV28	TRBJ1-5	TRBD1	TGTGCCAGCACCACAGGGGTTAATAGCAATCAGCCCCAGCATTTT	CASTTGVNSNQPQHF
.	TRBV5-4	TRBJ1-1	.	TGTGCCAGCAGCTTCGAAGACAGCCTCAAGACTGAAGCTTTCTTT	CASSFEDSLKTEAFF
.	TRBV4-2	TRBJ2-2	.	TGTGCCAGCAGCTCGGACACTTCGAACACCGGGGAGCTGTTTTTT	CASSSDTSNTGELFF
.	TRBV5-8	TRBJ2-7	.	TGTGCCAGCAGCTTGGGGGGGGAGACCTACGAGCAGTACTTC	CASSLGGETYEQYF
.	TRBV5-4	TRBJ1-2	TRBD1	TGTGCCAGCAGCTCCAAGACAGGGGGTGACTATGGCTACACCTTC	CASSSKTGGDYGYTF
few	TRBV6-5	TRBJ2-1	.	TGTGCCACCTTGAGGCCAGGAGTCAATGAGCAGTTCTTC	CATLRPGVNEQFF